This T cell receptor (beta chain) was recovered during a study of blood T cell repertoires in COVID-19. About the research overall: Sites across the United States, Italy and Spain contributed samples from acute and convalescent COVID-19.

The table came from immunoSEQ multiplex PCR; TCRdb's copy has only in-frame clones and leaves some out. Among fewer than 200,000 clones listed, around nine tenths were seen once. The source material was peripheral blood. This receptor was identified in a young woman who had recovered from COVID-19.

CDR3 region: CASSLGGGANIQYF. CDR3 bases: TGTGCCAGCAGCTTAGGTGGGGGGGCCAACATTCAGTACTTC. The genes are TRBV11-2 and TRBJ2-4; tentatively, D is TRBD2 (7 bases). The V end lost 1 base, the J end lost 7 bases, and 11 bases lay between the germline ends. This CDR3 spans 14 amino acids. The germline CDR1 and CDR2 sequences are SGHAT and FQNNGV.